Detailed here is one T cell receptor (beta chain). The antigen remains unidentified. Germline loops: CDR1 MNHNY, CDR2 SVGAGI (reference sequence). The CDR3 runs to 15 residues. This sample stems from a study of CXCR3-negative and CXCR3-positive naive CD8 T cells. Study overall: A total of 150 million or so TRB reads was generated, with about 1.5 +/- 0.3 million per library.

CD45RO-CCR7+CD27+CD95- cells counted as naive CD8+ T cells. Libraries were UMI-labeled 5' RACE TRB cDNA. TCRdb reanalyzed the 5' RACE reads, giving one entry per CDR3 protein sequence and no DNA. The table counts about 98,000 distinct CDR3 sequences; 1.1% lies in the top ten. General study results and limits: Expression of CXCR3 was partially reduced after cryopreservation, and fresh PBMCs were used in most assays. Comparably high diversity was seen in both naive subsets, and much lower diversity in memory CD8+ cells. The TRB CDR3s that CXCR3-positive naive cells carried were more hydrophobic than those of CXCR3-negative naive cells.

The chain combines TRBV6-6 with TRBJ2-7; TCRdb's D call of TRBD1 is untestable without DNA. The sample comprised naive CXCR3+ CD8+ T cells from blood. The subset is: CD45RO-CCR7+CD27+CD95- naive CD8+ T cells expressing CXCR3 (TNR3+). The receptor was isolated from a human donor in good health. Some clones in this sample may be carry-over from other donors' samples. The CDR3 loop reads CASSTPDRGPYEQYF.